The rows below give T cell receptor beta chains drawn from one sample of a study of T-cell memory formation after mild COVID-19. TCRdb reprocessed the 5' RACE reads with MiXCR, giving one entry per CDR3 protein. The table includes tens of thousands of distinct CDR3 sequences, roughly 7.2% detected once. The sequencing input was PBMCs or a T cell subset sorted from them (not recorded which). The receptors here all came from a man younger than 30 who had mild COVID-19 (a few samples of this study predate the infection). Cell type and time point are not known. CDR3s include the opening cysteine and the closing phenylalanine or tryptophan. The D gene is left open where the match is weak. Some rows mark clone size as missing; the rest say once, few, many or name a class of expanded clone.

v_call	d_call	j_call	clone_size	cdr3_nt	cdr3_aa
TRBV27	NA	TRBJ2-1	few	TGTGCCAGCAGTTTATCTGGTCGCTACAATGAGCAGTTCTTC	CASSLSGRYNEQFF
TRBV9	TRBD1	TRBJ1-1	NA	TGTGCCAGCAGCGTAGCATCGGGACAGCACACTGAAGCTTTCTTT	CASSVASGQHTEAFF
TRBV7-2	NA	TRBJ2-5	few	TGTGCCAGCAGCTTGGGACTCACAGCGGAGACCCAGTACTTC	CASSLGLTAETQYF
TRBV12-3/TRBV12-4	TRBD2	TRBJ2-2	many	TGTGCCAGCAGTGCCGCGACTTTGCGGGGGGGCCTCGGCGGGGAGCTGTTTTTT	CASSAATLRGGLGGELFF
TRBV29-1	NA	TRBJ2-1	many	TGCAGCGTTGTGGTGGCTAGCCGGACTGAGCAGTTCTTC	CSVVVASRTEQFF
TRBV12-3/TRBV12-4	NA	TRBJ1-2	NA	TGTGCCAGCTGGGTCGAGGGGGTCTATGGCTACACCTTC	CASWVEGVYGYTF
TRBV29-1	NA	TRBJ2-3	few	TGCAGCGTTGCCGCACCTGGGCCCGCAGATACGCAGTATTTT	CSVAAPGPADTQYF
TRBV7-6	NA	TRBJ2-1	NA	TGTGCCAGCAGCCCCGTGGGGGGCCGATACAATGAGCAGTTCTTC	CASSPVGGRYNEQFF
TRBV24-1	NA	TRBJ2-3	many	TGTGCCACCAGTGATTTGGCTTCAGATACGCAGTATTTT	CATSDLASDTQYF
TRBV7-3	NA	TRBJ1-1	NA	TGTGCCAGCAGCTCCCTCGGGATGAACACTGAAGCTTTCTTT	CASSSLGMNTEAFF
TRBV5-1	NA	TRBJ2-4	many	TGCGCCAGCAGCTTGGGGCAGGGACTAGCCAAAAACATTCAGTACTTC	CASSLGQGLAKNIQYF
TRBV3-1	TRBD2	TRBJ2-5	NA	TGTGCCACTCAGCGGGAACAAGAGACCCAGTACTTC	CATQREQETQYF
TRBV11-1	NA	TRBJ1-2	many	TGTGCCAGCAGCGAGGACAGATCGAACTATGGCTACACCTTC	CASSEDRSNYGYTF
TRBV4-1	TRBD2	TRBJ2-1	few	TGCGCCAGCAGCCCCGAGCGGGGGGGCCTCTATGAGCAGTTCTTC	CASSPERGGLYEQFF
TRBV6-5	NA	TRBJ1-2	NA	TGTGCCAGCAGGAAGGACAGAAACTCCTATGGCTACACCTTC	CASRKDRNSYGYTF
TRBV5-1	NA	TRBJ2-1	few	TGCGCCAGCAGCCGAGACAAGAGGAATGAGCAGTTCTTC	CASSRDKRNEQFF
TRBV3-1	NA	TRBJ1-2	NA	TGTGCCAGCAGCCAAGTTTTCTCGGTAGCTAACTATGGCTACACCTTC	CASSQVFSVANYGYTF
TRBV5-1	NA	TRBJ2-5	few	TGCGCCAGCAGCTTGGGCCAGCGAGGCAAAGAGACCCAGTACTTC	CASSLGQRGKETQYF
TRBV5-1	NA	TRBJ2-3	few	TGCGCCAGCAGCTTTGGGGAGACCACAGATACGCAGTATTTT	CASSFGETTDTQYF